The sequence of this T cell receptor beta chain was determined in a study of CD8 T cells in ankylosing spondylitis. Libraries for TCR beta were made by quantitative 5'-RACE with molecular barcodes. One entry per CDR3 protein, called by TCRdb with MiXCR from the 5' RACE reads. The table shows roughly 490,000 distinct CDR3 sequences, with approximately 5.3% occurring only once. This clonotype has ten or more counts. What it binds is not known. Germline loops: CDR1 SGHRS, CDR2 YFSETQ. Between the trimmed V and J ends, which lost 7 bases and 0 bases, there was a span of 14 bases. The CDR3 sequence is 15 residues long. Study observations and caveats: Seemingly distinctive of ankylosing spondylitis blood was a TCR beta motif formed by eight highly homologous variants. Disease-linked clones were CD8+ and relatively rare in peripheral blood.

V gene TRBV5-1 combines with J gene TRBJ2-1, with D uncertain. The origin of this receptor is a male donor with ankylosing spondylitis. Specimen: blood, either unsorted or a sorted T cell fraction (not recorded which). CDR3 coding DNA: TGCGCCAGCGCTTACTACCCCGGCTCCTACAATGAGCAGTTCTTC. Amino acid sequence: CASAYYPGSYNEQFF.